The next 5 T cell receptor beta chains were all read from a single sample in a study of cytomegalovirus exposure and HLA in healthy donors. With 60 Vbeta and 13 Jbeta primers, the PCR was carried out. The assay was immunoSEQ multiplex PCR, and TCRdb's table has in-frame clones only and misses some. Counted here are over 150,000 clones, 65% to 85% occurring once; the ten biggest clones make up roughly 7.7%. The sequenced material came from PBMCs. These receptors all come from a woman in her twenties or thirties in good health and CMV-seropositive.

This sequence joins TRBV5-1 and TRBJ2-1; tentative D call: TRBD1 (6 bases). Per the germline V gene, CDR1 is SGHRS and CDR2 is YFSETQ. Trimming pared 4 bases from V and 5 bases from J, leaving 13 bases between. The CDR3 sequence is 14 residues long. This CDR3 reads CASSARDINNEQFF. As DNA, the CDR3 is TGCGCCAGCAGCGCTCGGGACATCAACAATGAGCAGTTCTTC. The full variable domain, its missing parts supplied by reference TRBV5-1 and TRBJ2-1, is KAGVTQTPRYLIKTRGQQVTLSCSPISGHRSVSWYQQTPGQGLQFLFEYFSETQRNKGNFPGRFSGRQFSNSRSEMNVSTLELGDSALYLCASSARDINNEQFFGPGTRLTVL.

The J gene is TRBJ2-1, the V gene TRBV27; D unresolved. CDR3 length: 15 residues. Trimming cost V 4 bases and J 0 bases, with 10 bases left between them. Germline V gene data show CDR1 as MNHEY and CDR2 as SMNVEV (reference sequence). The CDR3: CASSYQRRSYNEQFF. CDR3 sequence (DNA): TGTGCCAGCAGTTATCAGCGTCGCTCCTACAATGAGCAGTTCTTC.

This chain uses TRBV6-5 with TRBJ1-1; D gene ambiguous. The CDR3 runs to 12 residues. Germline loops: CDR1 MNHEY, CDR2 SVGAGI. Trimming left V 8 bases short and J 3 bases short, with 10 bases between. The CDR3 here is CASRRPHTEAFF. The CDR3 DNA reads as TGTGCCAGCCGGAGACCGCACACTGAAGCTTTCTTT.

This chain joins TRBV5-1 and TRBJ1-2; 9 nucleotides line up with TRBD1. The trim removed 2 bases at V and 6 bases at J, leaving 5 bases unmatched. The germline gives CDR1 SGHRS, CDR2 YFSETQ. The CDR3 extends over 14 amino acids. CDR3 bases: TGCGCCAGCAGCTTATACCGACAGGGGGATGGCTACACCTTC. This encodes CASSLYRQGDGYTF.

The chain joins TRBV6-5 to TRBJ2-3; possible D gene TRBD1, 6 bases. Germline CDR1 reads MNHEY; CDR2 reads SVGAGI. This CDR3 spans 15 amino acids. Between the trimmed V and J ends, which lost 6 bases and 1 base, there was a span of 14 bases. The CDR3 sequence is CASSSPPGGTDTQYF. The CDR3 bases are TGTGCCAGCAGCTCCCCCCCAGGGGGCACAGATACGCAGTATTTT.